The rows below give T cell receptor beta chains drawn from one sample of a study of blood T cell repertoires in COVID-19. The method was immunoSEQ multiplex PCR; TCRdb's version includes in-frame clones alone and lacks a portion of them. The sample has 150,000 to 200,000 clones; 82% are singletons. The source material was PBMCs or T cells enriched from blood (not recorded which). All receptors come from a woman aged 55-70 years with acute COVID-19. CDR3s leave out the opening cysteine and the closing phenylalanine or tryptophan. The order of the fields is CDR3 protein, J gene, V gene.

ASSLSMWGSNYGYT | TRBJ1-2 | TRBV7-2
ASSQAGLKNIQY | TRBJ2-4 | TRBV3-1/TRBV3-2
ASVNRAGELF | TRBJ2-2 | TRBV2
ASTSSAGSYNEQF | TRBJ2-1 | TRBV6-5
ASSRDRISGNTIY | TRBJ1-3 | TRBV19
ASSRGGGYSPLH | TRBJ1-6 | TRBV5-1
AISKGGGELF | TRBJ2-2 | TRBV7-8
ASRRTGKGGYT | TRBJ1-2 | TRBV6-2/TRBV6-3
ASSESGQGTDTQY | TRBJ2-3 | TRBV7-2
ASSSGQPNSYEQY | TRBJ2-7 | TRBV19
ASSSRDRGGTEAF | TRBJ1-1 | TRBV3-1/TRBV3-2
ASSQDLDRVYQETQY | TRBJ2-5 | TRBV3-1/TRBV3-2
ASSQMRTAYNEQF | TRBJ2-1 | TRBV4-3
ASSPATGIGEQF | TRBJ2-1 | TRBV18
ATSIEENYGYT | TRBJ1-2 | TRBV24-1
ASSLSPGEGDTQY | TRBJ2-3 | TRBV7-7
ASSSTTSGRYYEQY | TRBJ2-7 | TRBV6-6
ASSPQTGEAF | TRBJ1-1 | TRBV7-9
ASSQGLLNTEAF | TRBJ1-1 | TRBV18
ASSFDRGETQY | TRBJ2-5 | TRBV11-2
ASSEDGLYGYT | TRBJ1-2 | TRBV2
ASSPPQGGRGYT | TRBJ1-2 | TRBV27